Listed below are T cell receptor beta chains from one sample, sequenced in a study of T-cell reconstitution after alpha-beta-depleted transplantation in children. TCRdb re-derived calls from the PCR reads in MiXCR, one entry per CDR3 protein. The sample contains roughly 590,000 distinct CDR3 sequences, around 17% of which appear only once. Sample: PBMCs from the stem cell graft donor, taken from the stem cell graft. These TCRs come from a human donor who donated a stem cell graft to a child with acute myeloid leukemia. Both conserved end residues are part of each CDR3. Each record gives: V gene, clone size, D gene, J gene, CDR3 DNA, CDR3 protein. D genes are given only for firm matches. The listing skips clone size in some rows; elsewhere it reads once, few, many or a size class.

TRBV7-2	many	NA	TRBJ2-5	TGTGCCAGCAGCCTACCAAACAGGGATGAGACCCAGTACTTC	CASSLPNRDETQYF
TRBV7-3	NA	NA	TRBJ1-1	TGTGCCAGCAGGTCAAGGATGAACACTGAAGCTTTCTTT	CASRSRMNTEAFF
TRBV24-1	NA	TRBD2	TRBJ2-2	TGTGCCACCAGTGATTACGGACTAGGACTAGACACCGGGGAGCTGTTTTTT	CATSDYGLGLDTGELFF
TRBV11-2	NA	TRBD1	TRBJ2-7	TGTGCCAGCAGCCCCCGGACAGGACATACCTCTGGTGTATTATACGAGCAGTACTTC	CASSPRTGHTSGVLYEQYF
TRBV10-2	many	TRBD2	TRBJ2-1	TGCGCCAGCAGTGAATGGCGGGGGGTAAATAATGAGCAGTTCTTC	CASSEWRGVNNEQFF
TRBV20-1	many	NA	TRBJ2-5	TGCAGTGCTACGGTCCGGCGGAACCAAGAGACCCAGTACTTC	CSATVRRNQETQYF
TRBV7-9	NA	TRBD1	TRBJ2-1	TGTGCCAGCAGCCCAAATCTGGGACAGAAATACAATGAGCAGTTCTTC	CASSPNLGQKYNEQFF
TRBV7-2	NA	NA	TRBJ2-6	TGTGCCAGCAGCTTAGCCGTCTTGGGAGGGGCCAACGTCCTGACTTTC	CASSLAVLGGANVLTF
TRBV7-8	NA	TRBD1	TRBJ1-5	TGTGCCAGCAGCTTAGCGGACAGGGGGCGAGCTAAAACCTCCCTCCCACCCCCTCAGCCCCAGCATTTT	CASSLADRGRAKTSLPPPQPQHF
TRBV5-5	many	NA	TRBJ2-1	TGTGCCAGCAGCGATGGGGCGGGTGTAAAAGATGAGCAGTTCTTC	CASSDGAGVKDEQFF
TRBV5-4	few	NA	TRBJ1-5	TGTGCCAGCAGCTTACCGGGCGAGGGTCAGCCCCAGCATTTT	CASSLPGEGQPQHF
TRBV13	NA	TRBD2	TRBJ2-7	TGTGCCAGCAGCCAAGGGACTACCTACGAGCAGTACTTC	CASSQGTTYEQYF
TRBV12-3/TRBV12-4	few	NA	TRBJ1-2	TGTGCCAGCAGTTTTATGGACGGAGGCTACACCTTC	CASSFMDGGYTF
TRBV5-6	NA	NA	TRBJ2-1	TGTGCCAGCAGCCTTGGGGGTAAGGCCTACAATGAGCAGTTCTTC	CASSLGGKAYNEQFF
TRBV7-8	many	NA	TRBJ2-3	NA	CASSFFGSSSTDTQYF
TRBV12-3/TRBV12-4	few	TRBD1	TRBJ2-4	TGTGCCAGCAGCGACAGGGAGAACTTAGCCAAAAACATTCAGTACTTC	CASSDRENLAKNIQYF
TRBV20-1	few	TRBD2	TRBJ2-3	TGCAGTGCTAGGGTTCCGGGGCTAGCGGGGGCCAGTATCACAGATACGCAGTATTTT	CSARVPGLAGASITDTQYF
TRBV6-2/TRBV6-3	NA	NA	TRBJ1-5	TGTGCCAGCAGCCCGACGGGGTACCGCAATCAGCCCCAGCATTTT	CASSPTGYRNQPQHF
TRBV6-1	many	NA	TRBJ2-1	TGTGCCAGCGGGCGGAGTAGCTCCTACAATGAGCAGTTCTTC	CASGRSSSYNEQFF
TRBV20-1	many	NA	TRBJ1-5	TGCAGTGCCCTACGTCGGGTCTCGGGGATGGGCAATCAGCCCCAGCATTTT	CSALRRVSGMGNQPQHF
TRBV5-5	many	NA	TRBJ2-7	TGTGCCAGCAGCTTGGCCGAAGACGGCCGCTCCCTCTACGAGCAGTACTTC	CASSLAEDGRSLYEQYF
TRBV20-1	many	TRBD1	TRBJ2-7	TGCAGTGCTAAAGGGGACAGGGCTTCCTACGAGCAGTACTTC	CSAKGDRASYEQYF
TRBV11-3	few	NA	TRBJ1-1	TGTGCCAGCAGCTTGAATCCAGGGGCGCGGATTGAGGCTTTCTTT	CASSLNPGARIEAFF
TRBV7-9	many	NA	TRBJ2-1	TGTGCCAGCAGCCCCCCCAACAGGGGAGGCACGTTCTTC	CASSPPNRGGTFF
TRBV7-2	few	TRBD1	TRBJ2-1	TGTGCCAGCAGCCGGGACAGGGAGCCCTACAATGAGCAGTTCTTC	CASSRDREPYNEQFF
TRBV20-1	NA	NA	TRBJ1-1	TGCAGTGCTCACAGGAACACTGAAGCTCTCTTT	CSAHRNTEALF